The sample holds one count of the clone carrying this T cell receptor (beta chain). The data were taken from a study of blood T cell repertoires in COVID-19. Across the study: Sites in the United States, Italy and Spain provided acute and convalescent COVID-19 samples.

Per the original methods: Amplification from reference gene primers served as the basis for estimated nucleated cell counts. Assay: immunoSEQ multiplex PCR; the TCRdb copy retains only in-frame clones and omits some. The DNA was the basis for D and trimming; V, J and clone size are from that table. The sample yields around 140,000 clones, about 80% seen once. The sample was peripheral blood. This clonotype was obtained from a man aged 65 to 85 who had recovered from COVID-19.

This chain's CDR3 is CASSPQGLKTQYF. DNA of the CDR3: TGTGCCAGCAGCCCACAGGGGTTGAAGACCCAGTACTTC. The J gene is TRBJ2-5, the V gene TRBV2; TRBD1 matches 7 bases. The germline V gene has CDR1 SNHLY and CDR2 FYNNEI. Trimming took 6 bases from V and 6 from J; bases not matched to a gene: 7. The CDR3 has 13 residues.